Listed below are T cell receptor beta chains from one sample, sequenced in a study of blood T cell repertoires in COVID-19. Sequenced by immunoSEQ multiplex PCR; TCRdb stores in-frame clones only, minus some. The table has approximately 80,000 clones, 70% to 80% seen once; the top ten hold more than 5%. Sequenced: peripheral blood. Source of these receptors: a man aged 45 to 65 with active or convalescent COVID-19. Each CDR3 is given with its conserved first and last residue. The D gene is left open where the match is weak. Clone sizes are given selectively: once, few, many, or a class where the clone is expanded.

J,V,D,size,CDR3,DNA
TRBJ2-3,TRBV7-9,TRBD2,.,CASSLVSGGPPDTQYF,TGTGCCAGCAGCTTAGTTTCGGGGGGGCCGCCAGATACGCAGTATTTT
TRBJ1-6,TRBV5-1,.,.,CASSLAQVNSPLHF,TGCGCCAGCAGCTTGGCGCAGGTTAATTCACCCCTCCACTTT
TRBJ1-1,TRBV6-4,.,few,CASSDSESSTEAFF,TGTGCCAGCAGTGACTCGGAGAGCAGCACTGAAGCTTTCTTT
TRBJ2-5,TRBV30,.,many,CAWTYGGEETQYF,TGTGCCTGGACCTATGGCGGGGAAGAGACCCAGTACTTC
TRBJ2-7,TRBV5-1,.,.,CASTLVGGSYEQYF,TGCGCCAGCACGTTGGTCGGGGGCTCCTACGAGCAGTACTTC
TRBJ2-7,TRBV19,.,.,CASSRTTGAPSYEQYF,TGTGCCAGTAGTAGGACTACAGGGGCTCCTTCCTACGAGCAGTACTTC
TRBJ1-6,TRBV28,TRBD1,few,CASRSRDRGSYNSPLHF,TGTGCCAGCAGGTCCCGGGACAGGGGCTCCTATAATTCACCCCTCCACTTT
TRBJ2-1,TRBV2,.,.,CASSGSSYNEQFF,TGTGCCAGCAGTGGGAGCTCCTACAATGAGCAGTTCTTC
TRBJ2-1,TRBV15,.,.,CATSRAYQGIDNEQFF,TGTGCCACCAGCAGAGCGTACCAGGGGATTGACAATGAGCAGTTCTTC
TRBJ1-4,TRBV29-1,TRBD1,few,CSVYGTGNEKLFF,TGCAGCGTTTACGGGACAGGGAATGAAAAACTGTTTTTT
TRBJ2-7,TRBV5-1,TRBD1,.,CASSFGTGQQYF,TGCGCCAGCAGCTTTGGGACAGGCCAGCAGTACTTC
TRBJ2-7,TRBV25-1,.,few,CASSELGLTESPYEQYF,TGTGCCAGCAGTGAATTGGGGTTGACAGAGTCCCCCTACGAGCAGTACTTC
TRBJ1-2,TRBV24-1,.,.,CATTVRGKGYTF,TGTGCCACCACCGTCAGGGGTAAAGGCTACACCTTC
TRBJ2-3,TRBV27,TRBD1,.,CASSLQLPGGPDTQYF,TGTGCCAGCAGTTTGCAGTTACCAGGGGGTCCAGATACGCAGTATTTT
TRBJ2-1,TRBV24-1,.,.,CATSDLQARGQFF,TGTGCCACCAGTGATTTGCAAGCCAGGGGGCAGTTCTTC
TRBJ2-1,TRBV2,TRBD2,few,CASSEELAGNNEQFF,TGTGCCAGCAGTGAAGAACTAGCGGGGAACAATGAGCAGTTCTTC
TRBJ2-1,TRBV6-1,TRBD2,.,CASSEASGGLQDEQFF,TGTGCCAGCAGTGAAGCTAGCGGGGGCTTACAGGATGAGCAGTTCTTC
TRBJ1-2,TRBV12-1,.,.,CASSPCGPGQGDSGYTF,TGTGCCAGCAGCCCGTGTGGGCCGGGACAGGGTGACTCGGGCTACACCTTC
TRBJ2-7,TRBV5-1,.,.,CASSSSDTPPLYEQYF,TGCGCCAGCAGCTCAAGTGACACCCCTCCGCTTTACGAGCAGTACTTC
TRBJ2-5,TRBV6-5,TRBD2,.,CASSLTRSGVGETQYF,TGTGCCAGCAGTTTGACCCGAAGCGGGGTCGGGGAGACCCAGTACTTC
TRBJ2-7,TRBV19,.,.,CASSLRQTHEQYF,TGTGCCAGTAGTTTGCGACAGACGCACGAGCAGTACTTC
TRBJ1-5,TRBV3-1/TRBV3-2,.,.,CASSQDRSQPQHF,TGTGCCAGCAGCCAAGATCGTTCTCAGCCCCAGCATTTT
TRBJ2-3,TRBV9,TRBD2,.,CASSVGGEGLSTDTQYF,TGTGCCAGCAGCGTAGGTGGGGAGGGGCTTAGCACAGATACGCAGTATTTT
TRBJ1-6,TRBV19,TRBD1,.,CASSPTGGGSPLHF,TGTGCCAGTAGTCCGACAGGGGGAGGGTCACCCCTCCACTTT
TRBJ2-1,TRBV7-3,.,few,CASSPGSSYNEQFF,TGTGCCAGCAGCCCAGGAAGCTCCTACAATGAGCAGTTCTTC
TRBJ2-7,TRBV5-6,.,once,CASSRLVYRDSSYEQYF,TGTGCCAGCAGCCGCCTCGTATATCGGGACTCTTCCTACGAGCAGTACTTC
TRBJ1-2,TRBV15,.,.,CATSRVSLDGYTF,TGTGCCACCAGCAGAGTTTCCCTCGATGGCTACACCTTC
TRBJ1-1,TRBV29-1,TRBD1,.,CSVEGQGASEAFF,TGCAGCGTTGAAGGGCAGGGGGCTTCTGAAGCTTTCTTT
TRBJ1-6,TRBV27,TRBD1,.,CASRPGQGGRPLHF,TGTGCCAGCAGACCCGGACAGGGCGGAAGGCCCCTCCACTTT
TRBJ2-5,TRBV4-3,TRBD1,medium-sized,CASSRDRQETQYF,TGCGCCAGCAGCCGGGACAGGCAAGAGACCCAGTACTTC
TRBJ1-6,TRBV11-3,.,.,CASSSGSGNSPLHF,TGTGCCAGCAGCTCTGGATCGGGGAATTCACCCCTCCACTTT
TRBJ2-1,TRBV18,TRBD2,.,CASSPLSSGGVWNEQFF,TGTGCCAGCTCACCACTCTCGAGCGGGGGGGTTTGGAATGAGCAGTTCTTC
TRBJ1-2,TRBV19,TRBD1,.,CASSTTGVNYGYTF,TGTGCCAGTAGTACCACAGGGGTTAACTATGGCTACACCTTC
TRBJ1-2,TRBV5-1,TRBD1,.,CASSLYRTGGDYGYTF,TGCGCCAGCAGCCTCTACCGGACAGGGGGTGACTATGGCTACACCTTC
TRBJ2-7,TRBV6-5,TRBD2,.,CASSYSSSGSYEQYF,TGTGCCAGCAGTTACTCGTCTAGCGGTTCCTACGAGCAGTACTTC
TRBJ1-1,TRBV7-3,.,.,CASSLGGALNTEAFF,TGTGCCAGCAGCTTAGGAGGAGCCTTGAACACTGAAGCTTTCTTT
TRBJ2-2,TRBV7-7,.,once,CASSFGGGETGELFF,TGTGCTAGCAGCTTTGGAGGGGGGGAAACCGGGGAGCTGTTTTTT